One and the same sample provided the 28 T cell receptor beta chains below, sequenced in a study of identical twins. TCRdb independently ran MiXCR on the 5' RACE reads; one entry per CDR3 protein. The sample lists roughly 690,000 distinct CDR3 sequences; approximately 6.1% were seen once. The sequencing input was naive T cells sorted from blood. These receptors were taken from a man younger than 35 in good health.

This clonotype was counted at least ten times. This chain links TRBV20-1 with TRBJ2-5; D gene uncertain. This CDR3 is built from 11 residues. CDR1 is DFQATT, CDR2 SNEGSKA, per germline (reference sequence). The CDR3 coding sequence is TGCACCCCGGTCAGTCAAGAGACCCAGTACTTC. As protein: CTPVSQETQYF.

This sequence joins TRBV10-3 and TRBJ2-7; D gene uncertain. The V gene lost 4 bases and the J gene lost 6 bases, with 13 bases spanning the gap. This CDR3 region has 13 residues. Germline lookup yields CDR1 ENHRY and CDR2 SYGVKD. The CDR3 DNA sequence: TGTGCCATCAGTGGGACGGTAGCCGGCGAGCAGTACGTC. Protein product: CAISGTVAGEQYV.

This clonotype was detected many times. The V call is TRBV29-1, the J call TRBJ2-2; D is unclear. V was shortened by 7 bases and J by 3 bases, with 9 bases between the two germline ends. Germline assignment: CDR1 SQVTM and CDR2 ANQGSEA. The CDR3 consists of 12 residues. CDR3 region: CSASSDTGELFF. The CDR3 DNA follows: TGCAGCGCCTCATCAGACACCGGGGAGCTGTTTTTT.

The V gene is TRBV12-3 or TRBV12-4, the J gene TRBJ2-1, with a tentative D call TRBD2 (6 bases). This CDR3 has 15 residues. With 7 bases removed from V and 8 bases from J, the gap between germline ends came to 21 bases. The CDR3 coding sequence is TGTGCCAGCATCCTGAGGACGGGAGTAGATGATGAGCAGTTCTTC. It codes for CASILRTGVDDEQFF.

The J gene is TRBJ2-3, the V gene TRBV29-1, with no clear D. Trimming shortened V by 4 bases and J by 2 bases, and 10 bases separated the two germline ends. Germline V lookup: CDR1 SQVTM, CDR2 ANQGSEA. This CDR3 spans 13 amino acids. The CDR3 protein is CSVGSLNTDTQYF. CDR3 DNA sequence: TGCAGCGTTGGAAGCCTAAACACAGATACGCAGTATTTT.

The DNA of the CDR3 is TGTGCCAGCAGCTATTCAGCTCGCTCAGAGACCCAGTACTTC. Translation: CASSYSARSETQYF. The chain recombines TRBV6-5 with TRBJ2-5; no definite D call. CDR3 length: 14 amino acids. Trimming took off 6 bases at V and 4 bases at J, with 15 bases between the two ends. Germline V gene sequence: CDR1 MNHEY, CDR2 SVGAGI.

This clonotype was detected ten times or more. One end of the junction fails to match germline, which may point to a read error. This chain connects TRBV7-2 to TRBJ2-1; 7 bases are shared with TRBD2. Germline V gene lookup returns CDR1 SGHTA and CDR2 FQGNSA. The CDR3 is made up of 13 amino acids. CDR3 nucleotide sequence: TGTGCCAGCAGCTTAGATAGACTAGCAATGGCGATCTTC. Its protein product is CASSLDRLAMAIF.

This clonotype was observed at least ten times. V and J are TRBV5-5 and TRBJ2-7; 9 bases are a match to TRBD1. Germline V gene sequence: CDR1 SGHKS, CDR2 YYEKEE (reference sequence). V trimming: 5 bases; J trimming: 4 bases; junction bases outside the gene matches: 7. This CDR3 region has 14 residues. The DNA of the CDR3 is TGTGCCAGCAGAGCCGGGACAGGGAGGTACGAGCAGTACTTC. Its translation is CASRAGTGRYEQYF.

This clonotype was counted ten times or more. The chain joins TRBV10-3 to TRBJ2-7, with 8 bases identical to TRBD1. V trimming: 2 bases; J trimming: 6 bases; junction bases outside the gene matches: 12. This CDR3 contains 16 residues. Looked up from germline, CDR1 is ENHRY and CDR2 is SYGVKD. DNA of the CDR3: TGTGCCATCAGTGAGCCCGACACCGGGACAGGCTTCGAGCAGTACGTC. Amino acids: CAISEPDTGTGFEQYV.

J is TRBJ2-5 and V is TRBV5-1; 8 bases map to TRBD1. The CDR3 covers 14 residues. After removal of 2 bases from V and 6 bases from J, the junction contained 6 bases not matched to a gene. Germline assignment: CDR1 SGHRS and CDR2 YFSETQ. The CDR3 sequence: CASSLPGQVKTQYF. DNA of the CDR3: TGCGCCAGCAGCTTACCGGGACAGGTTAAGACCCAGTACTTC.

J is TRBJ1-4 and V is TRBV6-4, with D maybe TRBD1 (5 bases). Germline CDR1 is MRHNA and CDR2 is SNTAGT. The ends were cut back, 6 bases at V and 0 bases at J, with 23 bases in the middle. This CDR3 is 19 amino acids long. CDR3 in amino acids: CASRTKDTTPDATNEKLFF. The CDR3 bases are TGTGCCAGCAGAACTAAGGACACAACGCCGGACGCAACTAATGAAAAACTGTTTTTT.

This clonotype was recorded at least ten times. The chain combines TRBV24-1 with TRBJ2-7, with a weak D call TRBD1 (6 bases). The CDR3 runs to 14 residues. Germline V gene sequence: CDR1 KGHDR, CDR2 SFDVKD. The V gene lost 2 bases and the J gene lost 1 base, with 8 bases spanning the gap. The CDR3 reads CATSDSRGSYEQYF. Written as DNA, the CDR3 is TGTGCCACCAGTGATTCCAGGGGTTCCTACGAGCAGTACTTC.

This rearrangement joins TRBV7-2 to TRBJ2-7, with TRBD1 matching 8 bases. This CDR3 has 13 amino acids. Germline CDR1 is SGHTA and CDR2 is FQGNSA. J was trimmed by 4 bases and V by 6 bases; bases with no gene match: 5. CDR3 region: CASRGQAKYEQYF. CDR3 DNA sequence: TGTGCCAGCAGGGGACAGGCCAAATACGAGCAGTACTTC.

The sample holds many counts of this clonotype. The J gene is TRBJ1-1, the V gene TRBV7-2; the match to TRBD1 covers 8 bases. The length of the CDR3 is 16 residues. The germline gives CDR1 SGHTA, CDR2 FQGNSA. J was trimmed by 1 base and V by 1 base; bases with no gene match: 5. The CDR3 DNA reads TGTGCCAGCAGCTTAGTAACAGGGGGGTGGAACACTGAAGCTTTCTTT. This translates into CASSLVTGGWNTEAFF.

This clonotype was counted many times. The chain recombines TRBV20-1 with TRBJ2-1, with 7 bases fitting TRBD1. Germline V gives CDR1 DFQATT, CDR2 SNEGSKA (reference sequence). The V and J ends lost 6 bases and 9 bases, in that order; junction bases with no gene match: 11. The CDR3 length is 13 residues. CDR3: CSARGQFVFEQFF. In nucleotides, the CDR3 is TGCAGTGCCAGGGGACAGTTTGTATTTGAGCAGTTCTTC.

This clonotype occurred many times. The rearrangement uses TRBV11-1 and TRBJ2-2; D is uncertain. This CDR3 spans 15 amino acids. Trimming took 1 base from V and 2 from J, leaving 8 bases between them. CDR1 and CDR2 from the germline V gene are SGHAT and FQDESV (reference sequence). The CDR3 bases are TGTGCCAGCAGCTTAGGGGCAGGAAACACCGGGGAGCTGTTTTTT. This translates into CASSLGAGNTGELFF.

V is TRBV2 and J is TRBJ2-1; D call uncertain. Per germline, CDR1 SNHLY and CDR2 FYNNEI. The V gene lost 8 bases and the J gene lost 4 bases, with 9 bases spanning the gap. This CDR3 has 12 residues. CDR3 loop: CASWTLYNEQFF. The CDR3 DNA sequence: TGTGCCAGCTGGACGTTATACAATGAGCAGTTCTTC.

The V gene is TRBV19, the J gene TRBJ2-7, with D uncertain. This CDR3 spans 13 amino acids. CDR1 and CDR2 (germline): LNHDA, SQIVND (reference sequence). The V end lost 0 bases, the J end lost 2 bases, and 5 bases lay between the germline ends. The CDR3 nucleotides read TGTGCCAGTAGTATAGAGTTAGCCTACGAGCAGTACTTC. The encoded protein is CASSIELAYEQYF.

This clonotype was counted ten times or more. The genes are TRBV20-1 and TRBJ1-5; weak D call: TRBD1 (6 bases). Germline V gives CDR1 DFQATT, CDR2 SNEGSKA (reference sequence). V was shortened by 6 bases and J by 4 bases, with 16 bases between the two germline ends. CDR3 length: 14 residues. The CDR3 DNA sequence: TGCAGTGCCCAGAACAGGGTACGGAATCAGCCCCAGCATTTT. This translates into CSAQNRVRNQPQHF.

This clonotype was found many times. V is TRBV5-6 and J is TRBJ1-1, with D unresolved. With 0 bases removed from V and 11 bases from J, the gap between germline ends came to 8 bases. The germline gives CDR1 SGHDT, CDR2 YYEEEE. CDR3 length: 11 residues. CDR3 DNA: TGTGCCAGCAGCTTGGCGGGCGCGGCTTTCTTT. Protein sequence: CASSLAGAAFF.

This clonotype has a count of ten or more. The J gene is TRBJ1-2, the V gene TRBV12-3 or TRBV12-4, with TRBD1 matching 7 bases. The J segment lost 4 bases and the V segment lost 0 bases, leaving 5 bases of the junction unmatched. The length of the CDR3 is 15 residues. The CDR3 DNA is TGTGCCAGCAGTTTAGCATCGCAGGGGGTCTATGGCTACACCTTC. Amino acids: CASSLASQGVYGYTF.

This clonotype was observed a handful of times. V and J are TRBV18 and TRBJ2-6, with no clear D. The V gene's germline CDR1 is KGHSH and CDR2 LQKENI. This CDR3 is built from 17 residues. V lost 3 bases to trimming and J lost 0 bases, with 12 bases between them. The CDR3, as DNA: TGTGCCAGCTCACCGCCGTGGTCATCCTCTGGGGCCAACGTCCTGACTTTC. Translated: CASSPPWSSSGANVLTF.

This clonotype has a count of ten or more. The chain links TRBV7-8 to TRBJ2-1; D gene uncertain. Germline V CDR1 and CDR2: SGHVS, FQNEAQ. With 5 bases removed from V and 1 base from J, the gap between germline ends came to 6 bases. This CDR3 has 13 residues. The chain's CDR3 is CASSHRSYNEQFF. In DNA form, the CDR3 reads TGTGCCAGCAGCCACCGGTCCTACAATGAGCAGTTCTTC.

This clonotype showed up many times. This chain connects TRBV20-1 to TRBJ2-7; TRBD1 matches 7 bases. The junction had 2 bases not matched to a gene; V was cut back by 6 bases and J by 0 bases. CDR1 is DFQATT and CDR2 is SNEGSKA in the germline V gene (reference sequence). The CDR3 has 12 amino acids. The CDR3 protein is CSAGTDSYEQYF. Written as DNA, the CDR3 is TGCAGTGCCGGGACAGACTCCTACGAGCAGTACTTC.

This clonotype was detected a few times. The chain links TRBV11-3 to TRBJ2-2; D gene uncertain. This CDR3 region has 14 residues. The V and J ends lost 5 bases and 2 bases respectively, with 9 bases between them. The germline V gene has CDR1 SGHNT and CDR2 YENEEA. The CDR3 DNA reads TGTGCCAGCAGCCCATGGAACAACACCGGGGAGCTGTTTTTT. Translated, it gives CASSPWNNTGELFF.

In this sample, this clonotype turned up a few times. DNA of the CDR3: TGCAGTGCTGTCGGGAATACAAAAGACTCCTACAATGAGCAGTTCTTC. Translated: CSAVGNTKDSYNEQFF. The gene calls are TRBV20-1 and TRBJ2-1; perhaps TRBD2 as D (5 bases). Germline CDR1 is DFQATT and CDR2 is SNEGSKA (reference sequence). This CDR3 is built from 16 residues. The V end was cut by 5 bases, the J end by 0 bases, with 17 bases between.

This clonotype appeared a few times. This chain joins TRBV10-3 and TRBJ1-5; perhaps TRBD1 as D (5 bases). The germline CDR1 and CDR2 sequences are ENHRY and SYGVKD. Trimming stripped 7 bases from V and 4 bases from J, with 17 bases between. The CDR3 length is 15 residues. The CDR3 loop reads CAIKREGRGNQPQHF. The CDR3, as DNA: TGTGCCATCAAAAGAGAAGGACGGGGGAATCAGCCCCAGCATTTT.

The CDR3 DNA follows: TGTGCCGCAACCGGGACTAGCGGAACCCAGGGGAACACCGGGGAGCTGTTTTTT. This gives the protein CAATGTSGTQGNTGELFF. The rearrangement joins TRBV2 to TRBJ2-2, with 11 bases matching TRBD2. The CDR3 is 18 residues long. Germline CDR1 and CDR2: SNHLY and FYNNEI. V was clipped by 11 bases and J by 1 base; unmatched bases: 15.